The 26 T cell receptor beta chains in this list originate from one sample, sequenced in a study of cytomegalovirus exposure and HLA in healthy donors. In the PCR, 60 Vbeta and 13 Jbeta primers were used. TCRdb's table, derived via immunoSEQ multiplex PCR, lists solely in-frame clones and lacks some. Its listing shows around 45,000 clones. The specimen sequenced was PBMCs. The receptors were gathered from a male donor in good health and CMV-seronegative.

About this clone: The junction does not match germline at one end; this may be a read error. Here the CDR3 DNA reads TGTGCCAGCAGTAAAGGGGGACCTCTGCAAAATGAAAAACTGTTTTTT. Protein sequence: CASSKGGPLQNEKLFF. The chain joins TRBV19 to TRBJ1-4, with TRBD1 as a possible D gene (6 bases). This CDR3 spans 16 amino acids. The germline V gene encodes CDR1 LNHDA and CDR2 SQIVND (reference sequence).

V usage is TRBV6-1 and J usage is TRBJ2-7, with a possible D match to TRBD1 (6 bases). The CDR3 runs to 13 residues. V gave up 2 bases and J gave up 6 bases, with 11 bases separating them. The germline CDR1 and CDR2 sequences are MNHNS and SASEGT. The CDR3 bases are TGTGCCAGCAGTGAACGAGGACAGAGCGAGCAGTACTTC. It yields the protein CASSERGQSEQYF.

The chain carries TRBV5-1 and TRBJ1-2; TRBD1 aligns across 8 bases. J was trimmed by 6 bases and V by 2 bases; bases with no gene match: 12. The CDR3 is 16 residues long. CDR1 is SGHRS, CDR2 YFSETQ, per germline. CDR3 residues: CASSFPITGGSDGYTF. The DNA for the CDR3 is TGCGCCAGCAGCTTCCCGATAACAGGGGGTAGTGATGGCTACACCTTC.

J is TRBJ1-2 and V is TRBV29-1; 9 bases match TRBD1. From germline, CDR1 is SQVTM and CDR2 ANQGSEA. This CDR3 contains 16 residues. J was trimmed by 3 bases and V by 6 bases; bases with no gene match: 14. CDR3 protein: CSVEKHRDRADYGYTF. As DNA, the CDR3 is TGCAGCGTAGAAAAGCACCGGGACAGGGCGGACTATGGCTACACCTTC.

The genes are TRBV7-9 and TRBJ1-2; no reliable D call. Germline values: CDR1 SEHNR, CDR2 FQNEAQ (reference sequence). V lost 6 bases and J lost 6, with 14 bases in between. The CDR3 totals 13 residues. In DNA, the CDR3 is TGTGCCAGCAGTCCACCGGGAGCGCATGGCTACACCTTC. Its protein is CASSPPGAHGYTF.

V gene TRBV2 combines with J gene TRBJ2-6, with D perhaps TRBD2 (5 bases). V lost 5 bases and J lost 1, with 6 bases in between. The V gene's germline CDR1 is SNHLY and CDR2 FYNNEI. This CDR3 comprises 14 residues. CDR3 sequence reads: CASSRDSGANVLTF. CDR3 DNA: TGTGCCAGCAGTCGGGATTCTGGGGCCAACGTCCTGACTTTC.

This sequence joins TRBV18 and TRBJ1-1, with a possible D match to TRBD1 (5 bases). Trimming pared 6 bases from V and 2 bases from J, leaving 10 bases between. CDR3 length equals 13 residues. CDR1 is KGHSH, CDR2 LQKENI, per germline. This CDR3 reads CASSGEGNTEAFF. In DNA, the CDR3 is TGTGCCAGCTCGGGGGAGGGAAACACTGAAGCTTTCTTT.

The chain carries TRBV7-9 and TRBJ1-4, with 8 bases that match TRBD1. V dropped 2 bases and J dropped 6; count of bases not matched to a gene: 5. This CDR3 has 15 amino acids. CDR1 and CDR2 (germline): SEHNR, FQNEAQ (reference sequence). The CDR3 sequence: CASSLFGTGHEKLFF. CDR3 nucleotide sequence: TGTGCCAGCAGCTTATTCGGGACAGGTCATGAAAAACTGTTTTTT.

This chain links TRBV6-5 with TRBJ1-1; D possibly corresponds to TRBD1 (5 bases). CDR3 length equals 13 residues. Per the germline V gene, CDR1 is MNHEY and CDR2 is SVGAGI. Trimming took 0 bases from V and 6 from J, leaving 8 bases between them. CDR3 amino acids: CASSYSLGAEAFF. Written as DNA, the CDR3 is TGTGCCAGCAGTTACTCGCTAGGGGCTGAAGCTTTCTTT.

The chain employs TRBV7-2 and TRBJ2-7; a weak D match, TRBD1 (5 bases). Germline CDR1 reads SGHTA; CDR2 reads FQGNSA. The germline V and J ends were trimmed by 4 bases and 5 bases, with 12 bases remaining between them. This CDR3 comprises 13 residues. The CDR3 loop reads CASSSLQAHEQYF. In nucleotides, the CDR3 is TGTGCCAGCAGCTCCTTACAGGCCCACGAGCAGTACTTC.

The chain is built from TRBV30 and TRBJ2-2, with a weak D call TRBD1 (6 bases). CDR1 is GTSNPN and CDR2 is SVGIG in the germline V gene (reference sequence). V was clipped by 4 bases and J by 5 bases, with 11 bases between them. This CDR3 is 13 amino acids long. The CDR3 here is CAWKTGITGELFF. The CDR3, as DNA: TGTGCCTGGAAGACAGGAATTACCGGGGAGCTGTTTTTT.

With regard to this clone: Other nucleotide sequences in the sample specify the same CDR3. The chain recombines TRBV30 with TRBJ1-6; D possibly corresponds to TRBD1 (5 bases). The germline gives CDR1 GTSNPN, CDR2 SVGIG (reference sequence). The germline V and J ends were trimmed by 1 base and 8 bases, with 12 bases remaining between them. CDR3 length equals 14 residues. CDR3 nucleotide sequence: TGTGCCTGGAGTGGGGGCAGGGAGGATTCACCCCTCCACTTT. It is translated as CAWSGGREDSPLHF.

V and J are TRBV4-2 and TRBJ1-2; TRBD1 might be the D (5 bases). The germline V gene has CDR1 LGHNA and CDR2 YNFKEQ. V lost 1 base and J 3 bases, leaving 12 bases between the germline ends. This CDR3 has 15 amino acids. The CDR3 region is CASSQGGGAHYGYTF. The CDR3 DNA is TGTGCCAGCAGCCAAGGGGGTGGGGCTCACTATGGCTACACCTTC.

The chain uses TRBV30 and TRBJ2-3; a weak D match, TRBD2 (6 bases). Germline V CDR1 and CDR2: GTSNPN, SVGIG (reference sequence). The CDR3 runs to 12 residues. Trimming removed 2 bases from V and 5 bases from J, with 8 bases in between. This CDR3 reads CAWSLGGDTQYF. CDR3 nucleotide sequence: TGTGCCTGGAGTCTGGGGGGAGATACGCAGTATTTT.

The chain has TRBV14 and TRBJ1-2, with D maybe TRBD1 (6 bases). Per the germline V gene, CDR1 is SGHDN and CDR2 is FVKESK. The CDR3 totals 15 residues. Trimming shortened V by 0 bases and J by 4 bases, and 12 bases separated the two germline ends. CDR3 bases: TGTGCCAGCAGCCAAGAGGCAGGGGTGGTCTATGGCTACACCTTC. This sequence encodes CASSQEAGVVYGYTF.

The J gene is TRBJ2-7, the V gene TRBV10-1; D is possibly TRBD1 (6 bases). V was trimmed by 5 bases and J by 6 bases, leaving 11 bases between them. The CDR3 covers 12 residues. Germline V gives CDR1 WNHNN, CDR2 SYGVQD (reference sequence). The CDR3 DNA is TGCGCCAGCAGTAATACAGGGCGCGAGCAGTACTTC. Amino acids: CASSNTGREQYF.

The chain couples TRBV18 to TRBJ2-3; 8 bases match TRBD2. The CDR3 is made up of 15 amino acids. With V trimmed by 8 bases and J by 0 bases, 7 bases remained unmatched. Germline lookup yields CDR1 KGHSH and CDR2 LQKENI. Here the CDR3 DNA reads TGTGCCAGCCGTATAGCGGGGAGCAGCACAGATACGCAGTATTTT. It specifies CASRIAGSSTDTQYF.

The V and J genes are TRBV6-1 and TRBJ2-2; TRBD1 aligns across 7 bases. Per the germline V gene, CDR1 is MNHNS and CDR2 is SASEGT. The CDR3 consists of 15 residues. V lost 8 bases, J lost 7 bases, and 13 bases stayed unmatched. CDR3 DNA: TGTGCCAGCTCCTCCGGGACAGCGCCGGTCGGGGAGCTGTTTTTT. This encodes CASSSGTAPVGELFF.

The genes are TRBV10-3 and TRBJ1-6; D might be TRBD1 (6 bases). The CDR3 loop spans 14 amino acids. Trimming stripped 7 bases from V and 6 bases from J, with 13 bases between. CDR1 and CDR2 from the germline V gene are ENHRY and SYGVKD. CDR3: CAITGQSFNSPLHF. CDR3 nucleotide sequence: TGTGCCATCACCGGACAGAGCTTTAATTCACCCCTCCACTTT.

The chain joins TRBV27 to TRBJ1-2; maybe TRBD1 (6 bases). V dropped 5 bases and J dropped 3 bases, with 19 bases sitting between them. Per the germline V gene, CDR1 is MNHEY and CDR2 is SMNVEV (reference sequence). CDR3 length equals 16 residues. Here the CDR3 reads CASSPRTVRRDYGYTF. The CDR3 nucleotides are TGTGCCAGCAGTCCCCGGACAGTAAGAAGGGACTATGGCTACACCTTC.

Its frequency marks this clone as medium-sized. This rearrangement joins TRBV19 to TRBJ1-4, with D possibly TRBD1 on 5 matching bases. CDR3 length: 13 amino acids. The V gene's germline CDR1 is LNHDA and CDR2 SQIVND (reference sequence). Trimming removed 3 bases at V and 8 bases at J, with 10 bases between. The CDR3: CASSIDSEEKLFF. Here the CDR3 DNA reads TGTGCCAGTAGTATCGACAGTGAAGAAAAACTGTTTTTT. Looking up the rest from reference TRBV19 and TRBJ1-4 gives the full variable domain: DGGITQSPKYLFRKEGQNVTLSCEQNLNHDAMYWYRQDPGQGLRLIYYSQIVNDFQKGDIAEGYSVSREKKESFPLTVTSAQKNPTAFYLCASSIDSEEKLFFGSGTQLSVL.

This chain uses TRBV5-6 with TRBJ2-5, with TRBD1 as a possible D gene (5 bases). The J call may be wrong; the DNA end is better matched by TRBJ2-7. This CDR3 has 14 amino acids. Per the germline V gene, CDR1 is SGHDT and CDR2 is YYEEEE. The CDR3 region has the DNA TGTGCCAGCAGCTTGGGCGACAGCTACTACGAGCAGTACTTC. Its translation is CASSLGDSYYEQYF.

This chain uses TRBV27 with TRBJ1-2; weak D call: TRBD1 (5 bases). This CDR3 region has 12 residues. The V end lost 5 bases, the J end lost 5 bases, and 9 bases lay between the germline ends. CDR1 and CDR2 (germline): MNHEY, SMNVEV (reference sequence). The CDR3 is CASSPGGYGYTF. CDR3 bases: TGTGCCAGCAGTCCCGGGGGTTATGGCTACACCTTC.

The chain combines TRBV15 with TRBJ2-5; TRBD2 might be the D (5 bases). V dropped 8 bases and J dropped 5 bases, with 12 bases sitting between them. Germline lookup yields CDR1 LNHNV and CDR2 YYDKDF (reference sequence). This CDR3 spans 12 amino acids. The CDR3, as DNA: TGTGCCACCTCACTAGGGCCGGAGACCCAGTACTTC. Translation gives CATSLGPETQYF.

This chain uses TRBV30 with TRBJ1-1; D is unresolved. V gave up 2 bases and J gave up 0 bases, with 10 bases separating them. Germline V gene lookup returns CDR1 GTSNPN and CDR2 SVGIG (reference sequence). The length of the CDR3 is 14 residues. Here the CDR3 DNA reads TGTGCCTGGAGTCCTGACTCGTTGAACACTGAAGCTTTCTTT. As protein: CAWSPDSLNTEAFF.

The V and J genes are TRBV29-1 and TRBJ1-1; D ambiguous. The CDR3 loop spans 10 amino acids. V lost 5 bases and J lost 8, with 9 bases in between. CDR1 is SQVTM and CDR2 is ANQGSEA in the germline V gene. The CDR3 spells CSVTTREAFF. Written as DNA, the CDR3 is TGCAGCGTTACCACGCGAGAAGCTTTCTTT.